One and the same sample provided the 6 T cell receptor beta chains below, sequenced in a study of blood T cell repertoires in COVID-19. Profiling relied on immunoSEQ multiplex PCR, and the TCRdb table lists in-frame clones only, not all of them. The table shows about 130,000 clones, with approximately 88% occurring only once. The sample comprised peripheral blood. All receptors come from a man aged 45 to 65 with acute or convalescent COVID-19.

The chain combines TRBV7-9 with TRBJ2-3; 11 bases match TRBD2. The junction had 7 bases not matched to a gene; V was cut back by 2 bases and J by 0 bases. Germline CDR1 reads SEHNR; CDR2 reads FQNEAQ (reference sequence). The CDR3 extends over 18 amino acids. The CDR3 reads CASSLPSGGTYSTDTQYF. CDR3 nucleotide sequence: TGTGCCAGCAGCTTACCTAGCGGGGGGACGTATAGCACAGATACGCAGTATTTT.

The chain employs TRBV7-3 and TRBJ2-3, with 10 bases aligning to TRBD2. With V trimmed by 5 bases and J by 2 bases, 7 bases remained unmatched. The CDR3 is made up of 16 amino acids. Germline V CDR1 and CDR2: SGHTA, FQGTGA. The CDR3 DNA reads as TGTGCCAGCAGCCCAGGACTAGCGGACACCACAGATACGCAGTATTTT. Translated, it gives CASSPGLADTTDTQYF.

V is TRBV5-5 and J is TRBJ2-1; 11 positions agree with TRBD2. V lost 4 bases and J lost 5; bases outside the gene matches: 11. The CDR3 consists of 17 residues. Per germline, CDR1 SGHKS and CDR2 YYEKEE (reference sequence). DNA of the CDR3: TGTGCCAGCAGCCCCTACCCACTAGCGGGGGTTAACAATGAGCAGTTCTTC. It codes for CASSPYPLAGVNNEQFF.

The CDR3 here is CASSPGQGSSGYTF. The CDR3 nucleotides read TGCGCCAGCAGCCCGGGACAGGGGTCGAGCGGCTACACCTTC. This sequence joins TRBV5-1 and TRBJ1-2, with 10 bases lining up with TRBD1. CDR1 is SGHRS and CDR2 is YFSETQ in the germline V gene. Trimming removed 4 bases from V and 8 bases from J; junction bases left unmatched: 8. There are 14 residues in the CDR3.

Remarks on this clone: Additional DNA sequences in this sample encode the identical CDR3. This rearrangement joins TRBV5-1 to TRBJ1-1; no clear D. Germline CDR1 SGHRS, CDR2 YFSETQ. The germline V and J ends were trimmed by 0 bases and 7 bases, with 10 bases remaining between them. This CDR3 is 13 amino acids long. CDR3: CASSLEAAGEAFF. The CDR3 region has the DNA TGCGCCAGCAGCTTGGAGGCGGCTGGTGAAGCTTTCTTT.

The chain carries TRBV6-1 and TRBJ1-1, with unresolved D. Trimming left V 0 bases short and J 1 base short, with 15 bases between. The germline V gene encodes CDR1 MNHNS and CDR2 SASEGT. CDR3 length equals 17 residues. The CDR3 loop reads CASSEAQRSGGNTEAFF. The CDR3 DNA follows: TGTGCCAGCAGTGAAGCGCAGCGATCGGGAGGGAACACTGAAGCTTTCTTT.